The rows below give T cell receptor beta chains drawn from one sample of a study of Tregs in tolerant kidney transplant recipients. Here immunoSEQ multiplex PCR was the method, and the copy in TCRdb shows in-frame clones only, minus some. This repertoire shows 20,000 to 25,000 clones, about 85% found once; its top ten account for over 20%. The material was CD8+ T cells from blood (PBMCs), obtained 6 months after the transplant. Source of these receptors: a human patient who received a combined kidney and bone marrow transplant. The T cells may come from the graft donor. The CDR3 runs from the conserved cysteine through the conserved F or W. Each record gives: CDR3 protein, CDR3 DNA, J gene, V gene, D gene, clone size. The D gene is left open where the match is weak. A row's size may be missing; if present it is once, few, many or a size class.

CDR3: CASSQYRGNEQFF
DNA: TGCGCCAGCAGCCAATACAGGGGGAATGAGCAGTTCTTC
J: TRBJ2-1
V: TRBV4-1
D: TRBD1
size: few

CDR3: CASSPPVAGINYGYTF
DNA: TGTGCCAGCAGTCCACCGGTGGCAGGAATTAACTATGGCTACACCTTC
J: TRBJ1-2
V: TRBV28
D: -
size: -

CDR3: CASSQDIGQGVWETQYF
DNA: TGCGCCAGCAGCCAAGACATCGGGCAGGGGGTTTGGGAGACCCAGTACTTC
J: TRBJ2-5
V: TRBV4-3
D: TRBD1
size: few

CDR3: CASSQDLGALSEQFF
DNA: TGTGCCAGCAGCCAAGATTTAGGAGCCCTGTCTGAGCAGTTCTTC
J: TRBJ2-1
V: TRBV4-2
D: -
size: -

CDR3: CAAMQLAGGTDTQYF
DNA: TGTGCAGCCATGCAACTAGCGGGAGGCACAGATACGCAGTATTTT
J: TRBJ2-3
V: TRBV6-1
D: TRBD2
size: few

CDR3: CASSFHSGGSTDTQYF
DNA: TGCGCCAGCAGCTTCCATAGCGGGGGGTCGACAGATACGCAGTATTTT
J: TRBJ2-3
V: TRBV5-1
D: TRBD2
size: -

CDR3: CASSLSGTGATEAFF
DNA: TGTGCCAGCAGTTTATCCGGGACAGGGGCCACTGAAGCTTTCTTT
J: TRBJ1-1
V: TRBV28
D: TRBD1
size: -

CDR3: CASRETSVHTGELFF
DNA: TGTGCCAGCAGAGAAACTAGCGTACACACCGGGGAGCTGTTTTTT
J: TRBJ2-2
V: TRBV6-4
D: TRBD2
size: -

CDR3: CASSEGSRREETQYF
DNA: TGCGCCAGCTCGGAGGGGAGCCGTAGGGAAGAGACCCAGTACTTC
J: TRBJ2-5
V: TRBV5-1
D: -
size: -

CDR3: CASSQYDRGAYAFF
DNA: TGCGCCAGCAGCCAATACGACAGGGGAGCGTATGCTTTCTTT
J: TRBJ1-1
V: TRBV4-1
D: TRBD1
size: -

CDR3: CASSGGTAAYEQYF
DNA: TGTGCCAGCAGCGGGGGGACTGCGGCCTACGAGCAGTACTTC
J: TRBJ2-7
V: TRBV5-6
D: -
size: -

CDR3: CSAVPGQGAAGYTF
DNA: TGCAGCGCTGTACCGGGACAGGGGGCTGCTGGCTACACCTTC
J: TRBJ1-2
V: TRBV29-1
D: TRBD1
size: -

CDR3: CASSLGGTSGVRGTDTQYF
DNA: TGTGCCAGCAGCTTAGGAGGGACTAGCGGGGTTCGGGGCACAGATACGCAGTATTTT
J: TRBJ2-3
V: TRBV11-2
D: TRBD2
size: -

CDR3: CASSVRTGPGEQYF
DNA: TGTGCCAGCAGCGTCCGGACAGGGCCAGGGGAGCAGTACTTC
J: TRBJ2-7
V: TRBV13
D: TRBD1
size: -

CDR3: CASSGTHKSGQGYEQYF
DNA: TGTGCCAGCAGCGGGACCCATAAATCGGGACAGGGGTACGAGCAGTACTTC
J: TRBJ2-7
V: TRBV5-4
D: TRBD1
size: -

CDR3: CASSPEPGQGYEQYF
DNA: TGCGCCAGCAGCCCAGAACCGGGACAGGGTTACGAGCAGTACTTC
J: TRBJ2-7
V: TRBV4-3
D: TRBD1
size: few

CDR3: CASRIKPPGSVNTEAFF
DNA: TGTGCCAGTAGAATAAAACCCCCGGGATCGGTAAACACTGAAGCTTTCTTT
J: TRBJ1-1
V: TRBV19
D: -
size: -

CDR3: CASSHSAQGGDAEAFF
DNA: TGTGCCAGCAGTCACTCGGCACAGGGGGGAGACGCTGAAGCTTTCTTT
J: TRBJ1-1
V: TRBV6-4
D: TRBD1
size: -

CDR3: CASQGLETHTGELFF
DNA: TGTGCCAGCCAGGGGTTAGAGACCCACACCGGGGAGCTGTTTTTT
J: TRBJ2-2
V: TRBV7-2
D: -
size: few

CDR3: CAWSGMTGADTGELFF
DNA: TGTGCCTGGAGTGGAATGACAGGGGCTGACACCGGGGAGCTGTTTTTT
J: TRBJ2-2
V: TRBV30
D: TRBD1
size: -

CDR3: CASSSWETSRLMNTEAFF
DNA: TGTGCCAGCAGCTCGTGGGAGACAAGTCGACTTATGAACACTGAAGCTTTCTTT
J: TRBJ1-1
V: TRBV13
D: -
size: -

CDR3: CASTPTQGSTDTQYF
DNA: TGTGCCAGCACACCAACACAGGGTAGCACAGATACGCAGTATTTT
J: TRBJ2-3
V: TRBV19
D: -
size: -

CDR3: CASSLQGAYNEQFF
DNA: TGCGCCAGCAGCTTACAGGGGGCCTACAATGAGCAGTTCTTC
J: TRBJ2-1
V: TRBV4-1
D: TRBD1
size: -

CDR3: CASSLWPGQGYTGDTEAFF
DNA: TGTGCCAGCAGTTTATGGCCGGGACAGGGTTACACAGGGGACACTGAAGCTTTCTTT
J: TRBJ1-1
V: TRBV28
D: TRBD1
size: -

CDR3: CASSLSSPSTDTQYF
DNA: TGTGCCAGCAGTTTATCAAGCCCTAGCACAGATACGCAGTATTTT
J: TRBJ2-3
V: TRBV27
D: -
size: -

CDR3: CARAGDTYNEQFF
DNA: TGTGCCAGGGCGGGAGATACCTACAATGAGCAGTTCTTC
J: TRBJ2-1
V: TRBV5-8
D: TRBD2
size: -

CDR3: CTSRTSGRAGVF
DNA: TGCACCAGCAGAACTAGCGGGAGGGCCGGGGTCTTC
J: TRBJ2-1
V: TRBV1
D: -
size: -

CDR3: CASSIEASYQETQYF
DNA: TGTGCCAGTAGTATAGAGGCATCGTACCAAGAGACCCAGTACTTC
J: TRBJ2-5
V: TRBV19
D: -
size: -

CDR3: CASSVGDSKAYEQYF
DNA: TGTGCCAGCAGCGTAGGGGACAGTAAAGCCTACGAGCAGTACTTC
J: TRBJ2-7
V: TRBV9
D: TRBD1
size: -

CDR3: CASKNFLAAANTGELFF
DNA: TGCGCCAGCAAGAACTTTTTGGCGGCCGCGAACACCGGGGAGCTGTTTTTT
J: TRBJ2-2
V: TRBV10-2
D: -
size: -

CDR3: CASSARRANRGNTEAFF
DNA: TGTGCCAGCAGTGCCCGAAGGGCAAACAGGGGGAACACTGAAGCTTTCTTT
J: TRBJ1-1
V: TRBV25-1
D: TRBD1
size: -